This TCR beta chain was captured in a study of sequential checkpoint blockade in melanoma. The data were produced by immunoSEQ multiplex PCR, yet TCRdb's version contains in-frame clones alone and is incomplete. Here the sample spans some 6,200 clones, around 26% being singletons. V shed 2 bases, J shed 10 bases, and the junction held 9 bases outside the gene matches. Germline-derived CDR1 and CDR2 are MNHGY and SAAAGT. CDR3 length equals 16 residues. Treatment: randomized to nivolumab then ipilimumab (arm A) or the reverse (arm B). The sample consisted of tumor tissue (inferred from file names), taken from a patient given nivolumab and ipilimumab in sequence. The sequence came from a human donor with melanoma. The rearrangement uses TRBV6-8 and TRBJ2-1; 12 bases agree with TRBD2. CDR3 nucleotides: TGTGCCAGCAGTTACGTCAGTCGACTAGCGGGAGAAGAGCAGTTCTTC. As protein: CASSYVSRLAGEEQFF.